These T cell receptor beta chains were read from a single sample in a study of blood T cell repertoires in COVID-19. Assay: immunoSEQ multiplex PCR; the TCRdb copy retains only in-frame clones and omits some. The data hold about 120,000 clones, with over 75% observed a single time. Sequencing used peripheral blood. The receptors here all came from a man at least 80 years old with acute or convalescent COVID-19. The CDR3 runs from the conserved cysteine through the conserved F or W. D genes are given only for firm matches. Clone size is stated in some rows and not others, as once, few, many or a class when expanded.

d_gene: TRBD1
abundance: NA
v_gene: TRBV28
j_gene: TRBJ1-1
CDR3aa: CASSPAGLGQGALEAFF
CDR3nt: TGTGCCAGCAGCCCCGCTGGTTTGGGACAGGGGGCCCTTGAAGCTTTCTTT

d_gene: NA
abundance: NA
v_gene: TRBV5-6
j_gene: TRBJ1-2
CDR3aa: CASSLSGTNYGYTF
CDR3nt: TGTGCCAGCAGCTTGAGCGGGACAAACTATGGCTACACCTTC

d_gene: NA
abundance: once
v_gene: TRBV6-2/TRBV6-3
j_gene: TRBJ1-1
CDR3aa: CASSYLSGNTEAFF
CDR3nt: TGTGCCAGCAGTTACCTTTCGGGTAACACTGAAGCTTTCTTT

d_gene: TRBD1
abundance: NA
v_gene: TRBV5-1
j_gene: TRBJ1-2
CDR3aa: CASSLATGGPYGYTF
CDR3nt: TGCGCCAGCAGCTTGGCCACAGGGGGCCCCTATGGCTACACCTTC

d_gene: NA
abundance: NA
v_gene: TRBV5-1
j_gene: TRBJ2-6
CDR3aa: CASIPGAGANVLTF
CDR3nt: TGCGCCAGCATCCCGGGAGCCGGGGCCAACGTCCTGACTTTC

d_gene: NA
abundance: NA
v_gene: TRBV7-6
j_gene: TRBJ2-5
CDR3aa: CASSFSEETQYF
CDR3nt: TGTGCCAGCAGCTTTTCCGAAGAGACCCAGTACTTC

d_gene: NA
abundance: NA
v_gene: TRBV19
j_gene: TRBJ2-7
CDR3aa: CASAVPASYEQYF
CDR3nt: TGTGCCAGTGCGGTCCCGGCCTCCTACGAGCAGTACTTC

d_gene: TRBD1
abundance: NA
v_gene: TRBV12-3/TRBV12-4
j_gene: TRBJ1-1
CDR3aa: CASSPQGADAFF
CDR3nt: TGTGCCAGCAGCCCTCAGGGGGCTGATGCTTTCTTT

d_gene: TRBD1
abundance: NA
v_gene: TRBV19
j_gene: TRBJ1-3
CDR3aa: CASARGLSGNTIYF
CDR3nt: TGTGCCAGTGCCAGGGGGCTCTCTGGAAACACCATATATTTT

d_gene: TRBD1
abundance: NA
v_gene: TRBV7-3
j_gene: TRBJ1-3
CDR3aa: CASSKDRGIGNTIYF
CDR3nt: TGTGCCAGCAGTAAGGACAGGGGGATTGGAAACACCATATATTTT

d_gene: TRBD1
abundance: NA
v_gene: TRBV6-4
j_gene: TRBJ2-1
CDR3aa: CASSSDRANEQFF
CDR3nt: TGTGCCAGCAGTAGTGACAGGGCGAATGAGCAGTTCTTC

d_gene: NA
abundance: NA
v_gene: TRBV3-1/TRBV3-2
j_gene: TRBJ2-7
CDR3aa: CASSQEVAGGGEQYF
CDR3nt: TGTGCCAGCAGCCAAGAAGTGGCAGGGGGAGGCGAGCAGTACTTC

d_gene: TRBD2
abundance: NA
v_gene: TRBV6-5
j_gene: TRBJ2-3
CDR3aa: CASSRSGVSTDTQYF
CDR3nt: TGTGCCAGCAGTAGAAGCGGGGTGAGCACAGATACGCAGTATTTT

d_gene: TRBD1
abundance: NA
v_gene: TRBV4-2
j_gene: TRBJ1-5
CDR3aa: CASSQEGGEGQPQHF
CDR3nt: TGTGCCAGCAGCCAAGAAGGGGGCGAGGGTCAGCCCCAGCATTTT

d_gene: NA
abundance: NA
v_gene: TRBV27
j_gene: TRBJ1-5
CDR3aa: CASSLGLYSNQPQHF
CDR3nt: TGTGCCAGCAGTTTAGGACTGTATAGCAATCAGCCCCAGCATTTT

d_gene: TRBD1
abundance: NA
v_gene: TRBV7-2
j_gene: TRBJ2-7
CDR3aa: CASSYYRGTYEQYF
CDR3nt: TGTGCCAGCAGCTACTACAGGGGCACCTACGAGCAGTACTTC

d_gene: NA
abundance: once
v_gene: TRBV11-2
j_gene: TRBJ1-3
CDR3aa: CASSFESGSGNTIYF
CDR3nt: TGTGCCAGCAGCTTCGAATCGGGGAGTGGAAACACCATATATTTT

d_gene: TRBD1
abundance: NA
v_gene: TRBV7-8
j_gene: TRBJ1-2
CDR3aa: CASSLPGQVHGYTF
CDR3nt: TGTGCCAGCAGCTTACCGGGACAGGTGCATGGCTACACCTTC

d_gene: TRBD2
abundance: NA
v_gene: TRBV9
j_gene: TRBJ2-1
CDR3aa: CASSVYRLAGPNEQFF
CDR3nt: TGTGCCAGCAGCGTATACCGACTAGCGGGCCCCAATGAGCAGTTCTTC

d_gene: NA
abundance: NA
v_gene: TRBV29-1
j_gene: TRBJ1-1
CDR3aa: CSVQNTEAFF
CDR3nt: TGCAGCGTACAAAACACTGAAGCTTTCTTT

d_gene: NA
abundance: NA
v_gene: TRBV19
j_gene: TRBJ1-5
CDR3aa: CASSRVLNQPQHF
CDR3nt: TGTGCCAGTAGCAGGGTCCTCAATCAGCCCCAGCATTTT

d_gene: NA
abundance: NA
v_gene: TRBV6-4
j_gene: TRBJ1-6
CDR3aa: CASSEGPTWGSPLHF
CDR3nt: TGTGCCAGCAGTGAGGGGCCTACCTGGGGTTCACCCCTCCACTTT

d_gene: NA
abundance: NA
v_gene: TRBV5-4
j_gene: TRBJ1-3
CDR3aa: CASSLGGSEIYSGNTIYF
CDR3nt: TGTGCCAGCAGCTTGGGAGGGTCAGAAATCTACTCTGGAAACACCATATATTTT

d_gene: TRBD1
abundance: NA
v_gene: TRBV10-1
j_gene: TRBJ1-2
CDR3aa: CASSVTGGSFYGYTF
CDR3nt: TGCGCCAGCAGTGTAACAGGGGGGTCCTTCTATGGCTACACCTTC

d_gene: NA
abundance: NA
v_gene: TRBV27
j_gene: TRBJ2-1
CDR3aa: CASSLSRPGGHEQFF
CDR3nt: TGTGCCAGCAGTTTATCTCGACCCGGGGGGCATGAGCAGTTCTTC

d_gene: TRBD1
abundance: once
v_gene: TRBV30
j_gene: TRBJ2-3
CDR3aa: CAWTRDRGADTQYF
CDR3nt: TGTGCCTGGACTAGGGACAGGGGCGCAGATACGCAGTATTTT

d_gene: TRBD2
abundance: NA
v_gene: TRBV7-8
j_gene: TRBJ2-1
CDR3aa: CASRVASGFYNEQFF
CDR3nt: TGTGCCAGCAGGGTCGCTAGCGGGTTTTACAATGAGCAGTTCTTC

d_gene: NA
abundance: NA
v_gene: TRBV28
j_gene: TRBJ2-3
CDR3aa: CASSGPGTAASTDTQYF
CDR3nt: TGTGCCAGTTCCGGACCAGGGACTGCCGCTAGCACAGATACGCAGTATTTT

d_gene: TRBD1
abundance: NA
v_gene: TRBV4-3
j_gene: TRBJ1-2
CDR3aa: CASSPNRGYGYTF
CDR3nt: TGCGCCAGCAGCCCCAACAGGGGCTATGGCTACACCTTC

d_gene: NA
abundance: NA
v_gene: TRBV6-5
j_gene: TRBJ2-2
CDR3aa: CASSYLLSNTGELFF
CDR3nt: TGTGCCAGCAGTTACCTCCTATCGAACACCGGGGAGCTGTTTTTT

d_gene: NA
abundance: NA
v_gene: TRBV10-3
j_gene: TRBJ1-5
CDR3aa: CAIRRYSNQPQHF
CDR3nt: TGTGCCATCAGACGGTATAGCAATCAGCCCCAGCATTTT

d_gene: NA
abundance: once
v_gene: TRBV5-1
j_gene: TRBJ2-7
CDR3aa: CASATGDTIYEQYF
CDR3nt: TGCGCCAGCGCCACCGGGGACACGATTTACGAGCAGTACTTC

d_gene: TRBD2
abundance: NA
v_gene: TRBV5-4
j_gene: TRBJ2-7
CDR3aa: CASSLTSGSRYEQYF
CDR3nt: TGTGCCAGCAGTCTCACTAGCGGGAGTAGATACGAGCAGTACTTC

d_gene: NA
abundance: NA
v_gene: TRBV11-1
j_gene: TRBJ1-1
CDR3aa: CASSFDTEAFF
CDR3nt: TGTGCCAGCAGCTTCGACACTGAAGCTTTCTTT

d_gene: NA
abundance: NA
v_gene: TRBV6-2/TRBV6-3
j_gene: TRBJ1-4
CDR3aa: CASSPRQARWEKLFF
CDR3nt: TGTGCCAGCAGTCCGAGACAGGCCCGGTGGGAAAAACTGTTTTTT

d_gene: TRBD2
abundance: NA
v_gene: TRBV11-1
j_gene: TRBJ2-1
CDR3aa: CASSLAPAGAEEQFF
CDR3nt: TGTGCCAGCAGCTTAGCTCCAGCGGGAGCTGAAGAGCAGTTCTTC

d_gene: TRBD2
abundance: NA
v_gene: TRBV14
j_gene: TRBJ2-1
CDR3aa: CASSHLLLAGASDEQFF
CDR3nt: TGTGCCAGCAGCCACCTCCTACTAGCGGGAGCCTCGGATGAGCAGTTCTTC

d_gene: TRBD1
abundance: NA
v_gene: TRBV29-1
j_gene: TRBJ2-7
CDR3aa: CSVLTGVEQYF
CDR3nt: TGCAGCGTCCTGACAGGGGTCGAGCAGTACTTC

d_gene: TRBD1
abundance: NA
v_gene: TRBV6-5
j_gene: TRBJ1-2
CDR3aa: CASTENDRGGYTF
CDR3nt: TGTGCCAGCACAGAAAACGACAGGGGCGGCTACACCTTC

d_gene: NA
abundance: NA
v_gene: TRBV5-1
j_gene: TRBJ1-2
CDR3aa: CASSPPGTGGYGYTF
CDR3nt: TGCGCCAGCAGCCCACCTGGGACGGGGGGCTATGGCTACACCTTC